The 29 T cell receptor beta chains reported below all come from one sample, sequenced in a study of T-cell memory formation after mild COVID-19. TCRdb re-derived calls from the 5' RACE reads in MiXCR, one entry per CDR3 protein. The sample comprises hundreds of thousands of distinct CDR3 sequences, roughly 24% of which are singletons, and about 8.7% rests with the top ten. The source material was PBMCs or a T cell subset sorted from them (not recorded which). These receptors all come from an adult woman who had mild COVID-19 (a few samples of this study predate the infection). Cell type and time point are not known.

This rearrangement joins TRBV30 to TRBJ1-2, with D perhaps matching TRBD1 (5 bases). V was shortened by 2 bases and J by 1 base, with 11 bases between the two germline ends. The CDR3 length is 14 residues. Germline values: CDR1 GTSNPN, CDR2 SVGIG (reference sequence). In nucleotides, the CDR3 is TGTGCCTGGAGTTCGGGACGTATTAACTATGGCTACACCTTC. This gives the protein CAWSSGRINYGYTF.

This clonotype was picked up a small number of times. V is TRBV5-1 and J is TRBJ2-5; no reliable D call. The germline V gene has CDR1 SGHRS and CDR2 YFSETQ. Trimming left V 5 bases short and J 5 bases short, with 10 bases between. The CDR3 totals 12 residues. The CDR3 is CASSSRMETQYF. DNA for the CDR3: TGCGCCAGCAGTTCTAGGATGGAGACCCAGTACTTC.

This clonotype was found a few times. As DNA, the CDR3 is TGTGCCAGCAGGGCCGACAGTTCTACAACTGAAGCTTTCTTT. It translates to CASRADSSTTEAFF. V gene TRBV7-9 combines with J gene TRBJ1-1, with a tentative D call TRBD1 (5 bases). This CDR3 comprises 14 residues. The ends were cut back, 6 bases at V and 5 bases at J, with 16 bases in the middle. Germline V gene data show CDR1 as SEHNR and CDR2 as FQNEAQ (reference sequence).

The chain recombines TRBV3-1 with TRBJ1-2, with a tentative D call TRBD1 (5 bases). The length of the CDR3 is 14 residues. Per the germline V gene, CDR1 is LGHDT and CDR2 is YNNKEL (reference sequence). The V and J ends lost 0 bases and 9 bases respectively, with 14 bases between them. CDR3 in amino acids: CASSQESAGTSYTF. CDR3 sequence (DNA): TGTGCCAGCAGCCAAGAATCGGCAGGGACGAGCTACACCTTC.

The genes are TRBV20-1 and TRBJ2-7; TRBD1 aligns across 8 bases. CDR3 size: 14 residues. The trim removed 4 bases at V and 2 bases at J, leaving 7 bases unmatched. Germline assignment: CDR1 DFQATT and CDR2 SNEGSKA (reference sequence). DNA of the CDR3: TGCAGTGCTAAAGACAGGGGTCTGCCCTACGAGCAGTACTTC. Translation gives CSAKDRGLPYEQYF.

This clonotype has just a few counts. This rearrangement joins TRBV7-9 to TRBJ1-2; no firm D call. The CDR3 contains 12 residues. Per germline, CDR1 SEHNR and CDR2 FQNEAQ (reference sequence). V shed 4 bases and J shed 4 bases, with 7 bases lying between them. Here the CDR3 reads CASSSSGYGYTF. The CDR3 DNA sequence: TGTGCCAGCAGCTCTAGCGGCTATGGCTACACCTTC.

The V call is TRBV6-5, the J call TRBJ1-3, with D unresolved. The germline gives CDR1 MNHEY, CDR2 SVGAGI. Trimming removed 8 bases at V and 0 bases at J, with 8 bases between. The CDR3 spans 13 residues. The CDR3: CASGYSSGNTIYF. DNA of the CDR3: TGTGCCAGCGGCTATTCCTCTGGAAACACCATATATTTT.

V is TRBV29-1 and J is TRBJ1-1, with D hard to call. The CDR3 has 13 residues. Trimming took 4 bases from V and 1 from J, leaving 10 bases between them. Germline CDR1 and CDR2: SQVTM and ANQGSEA. The CDR3, as DNA: TGCAGCGTTGCCCTAGCTAGGAACACTGAAGCTTTCTTT. Its protein is CSVALARNTEAFF.

This clonotype was counted only a few times. The gene calls are TRBV5-1 and TRBJ2-5; TRBD2 is a possible D gene (6 bases). Trimming pared 4 bases from V and 1 base from J, leaving 20 bases between. Germline CDR1 and CDR2: SGHRS and YFSETQ. This CDR3 spans 17 amino acids. CDR3 sequence reads: CASSPPVGGYSQETQYF. Here the CDR3 DNA reads TGCGCCAGCAGCCCCCCCGTCGGGGGATACTCCCAAGAGACCCAGTACTTC. Supplemented by reference TRBV5-1 and TRBJ2-5, the full variable domain reads KAGVTQTPRYLIKTRGQQVTLSCSPISGHRSVSWYQQTPGQGLQFLFEYFSETQRNKGNFPGRFSGRQFSNSRSEMNVSTLELGDSALYLCASSPPVGGYSQETQYFGPGTRLLVL.

This clonotype has just a few counts. V gene TRBV27 combines with J gene TRBJ2-7; 11 bases agree with TRBD2. Trimming cost V 4 bases and J 2 bases; bases outside gene matches: 19. This CDR3 has 20 residues. Germline values: CDR1 MNHEY, CDR2 SMNVEV (reference sequence). The CDR3 sequence: CASSSASLAGVQSPTYEQYF. DNA for the CDR3: TGTGCCAGCAGTTCTGCCTCACTAGCGGGGGTACAAAGCCCAACCTACGAGCAGTACTTC.

V gene TRBV6-5 combines with J gene TRBJ2-7, with unresolved D. Trimming pared 6 bases from V and 6 bases from J, leaving 12 bases between. This CDR3 contains 12 residues. Germline V gene lookup returns CDR1 MNHEY and CDR2 SVGAGI. The CDR3 loop reads CASRALRSEQYF. DNA for the CDR3: TGTGCCAGCAGGGCGCTCAGGTCCGAGCAGTACTTC.

V is TRBV24-1 and J is TRBJ2-1; perhaps D is TRBD1 or TRBD2 (5 bases each). This CDR3 is built from 15 residues. Trimming left V 5 bases short and J 8 bases short, with 18 bases between. CDR1 KGHDR and CDR2 SFDVKD come from the germline V gene. The CDR3, as DNA: TGTGCCACCAGTGGCCCGGGACGAGGCGGCTATGAGCAGTTCTTC. It yields the protein CATSGPGRGGYEQFF.

This clonotype was observed a handful of times. The chain uses TRBV28 and TRBJ2-3; D perhaps matches TRBD2 (6 bases). V was shortened by 1 base and J by 5 bases, with 16 bases between the two germline ends. From germline, CDR1 is MDHEN and CDR2 SYDVKM. This CDR3 is built from 16 residues. The CDR3 bases are TGTGCCAGCAGTTTATTCCGACTAGAGGAAGAAGATACGCAGTATTTT. It is translated as CASSLFRLEEEDTQYF.

V usage is TRBV5-1 and J usage is TRBJ1-3; D remains unclear. The germline V and J ends were trimmed by 0 bases and 0 bases, with 13 bases remaining between them. The V gene's germline CDR1 is SGHRS and CDR2 YFSETQ. The CDR3 runs 17 residues. The chain's CDR3 is CASSLAPSASSGNTIYF. In DNA form, the CDR3 reads TGCGCCAGCAGCTTGGCCCCATCAGCTAGCTCTGGAAACACCATATATTTT.

This clonotype was observed a single time. This chain links TRBV9 with TRBJ2-7, with 7 positions matching TRBD2. Per germline, CDR1 SGDLS and CDR2 YYNGEE. Unmatched junction bases numbered 7, after V lost 0 bases and J lost 4 bases. The length of the CDR3 is 15 residues. The CDR3 protein is CASSVGISGVYEQYF. As DNA, the CDR3 is TGTGCCAGCAGCGTAGGGATCAGCGGGGTTTACGAGCAGTACTTC.

The chain combines TRBV20-1 with TRBJ2-3, with 12 positions matching TRBD2. Germline V CDR1 and CDR2: DFQATT, SNEGSKA (reference sequence). The ends lost 0 bases at V and 7 bases at J; junction bases unmatched: 8. This CDR3 region has 16 residues. The CDR3 DNA is TGCAGTGCTAGAGATTTGCTAGCGGGAGGGCCAAATACGCAGTATTTT. Translating gives CSARDLLAGGPNTQYF.

This clonotype has only a few counts. J is TRBJ2-5 and V is TRBV9, with a possible D match to TRBD1 (6 bases). Trimming pared 3 bases from V and 5 bases from J, leaving 14 bases between. CDR1 SGDLS and CDR2 YYNGEE come from the germline V gene. This CDR3 has 14 amino acids. CDR3 loop: CASSASGDWETQYF. In nucleotides, the CDR3 is TGTGCCAGCAGCGCCTCAGGGGATTGGGAGACCCAGTACTTC.

V is TRBV27 and J is TRBJ1-2, with a weak D call TRBD1 (6 bases). Trimming left V 3 bases short and J 6 bases short, with 11 bases between. CDR1 and CDR2 (germline): MNHEY, SMNVEV (reference sequence). The length of the CDR3 is 13 residues. CDR3 region: CASSFTTGDGYTF. The CDR3 DNA sequence: TGTGCCAGCAGTTTTACGACAGGAGATGGCTACACCTTC.

This clonotype was detected only a few times. CDR3 sequence reads: CSVELLAGAPYEQYF. The DNA for the CDR3 is TGCAGCGTTGAACTCCTAGCGGGAGCCCCCTACGAGCAGTACTTC. The chain couples TRBV29-1 to TRBJ2-7; 10 bases map to TRBD2. The V and J ends lost 2 bases and 2 bases, in that order; junction bases with no gene match: 6. CDR3 size: 15 residues. Germline V gene lookup returns CDR1 SQVTM and CDR2 ANQGSEA.

The chain combines TRBV19 with TRBJ2-1, with 7 bases that match TRBD1. CDR1 LNHDA and CDR2 SQIVND come from the germline V gene (reference sequence). This CDR3 contains 14 residues. V lost 6 bases, J lost 2 bases, and 4 bases stayed unmatched. In DNA, the CDR3 is TGTGCCAGTAGGACGACAGGGCCCTACAATGAGCAGTTCTTC. This translates into CASRTTGPYNEQFF.

The sample holds a few counts of this clonotype. The chain has TRBV9 and TRBJ2-7; a weak D match, TRBD1 (6 bases). From germline, CDR1 is SGDLS and CDR2 YYNGEE. The length of the CDR3 is 15 residues. Trimming removed 4 bases at V and 2 bases at J, with 16 bases between. The CDR3 loop is CASSPSSGTPYEQYF. Written as DNA, the CDR3 is TGTGCCAGCAGCCCGAGCTCCGGGACACCCTACGAGCAGTACTTC.

This chain joins TRBV18 and TRBJ1-2; TRBD1 aligns across 8 bases. Germline lookup yields CDR1 KGHSH and CDR2 LQKENI. J lost 6 bases, V lost 3 bases, and 12 bases had no gene match. The CDR3 length is 16 residues. DNA for the CDR3: TGTGCCAGCTCACCCTACGGACAGGGTAGGGCGGATGGCTACACCTTC. Protein product: CASSPYGQGRADGYTF.

The gene calls are TRBV4-1 and TRBJ2-1; maybe TRBD2 (6 bases). V gave up 1 base and J gave up 5 bases, with 9 bases separating them. This CDR3 is built from 14 residues. Per the germline V gene, CDR1 is MGHRA and CDR2 is YSYEKL. This CDR3 reads CASSQGLGNNEQFF. CDR3 nucleotides: TGCGCCAGCAGCCAAGGACTAGGGAACAATGAGCAGTTCTTC.

This clonotype was seen only a few times. The chain couples TRBV5-1 to TRBJ2-7; D gene uncertain. This CDR3 comprises 14 residues. The V gene lost 0 bases and the J gene lost 2 bases, with 9 bases spanning the gap. CDR1 and CDR2 from the germline V gene are SGHRS and YFSETQ. This CDR3 is CASSLADKTYEQYF. The CDR3 DNA follows: TGCGCCAGCAGCTTGGCCGACAAGACCTACGAGCAGTACTTC.

This clonotype turned up a few times. The V gene is TRBV19, the J gene TRBJ2-7, with TRBD2 matching over 12 bases. The germline V gene encodes CDR1 LNHDA and CDR2 SQIVND (reference sequence). V was pared by 5 bases and J by 0 bases, with 14 bases of the junction left unmatched. This CDR3 comprises 19 residues. The CDR3 region has the DNA TGTGCCAGTAGTCCGGGGGTCGGACTAGCGGGGTCGTCCTCCTACGAGCAGTACTTC. Amino acids: CASSPGVGLAGSSSYEQYF.

The chain combines TRBV9 with TRBJ2-1; D is ambiguous. V lost 4 bases and J lost 0, with 11 bases in between. Germline loops: CDR1 SGDLS, CDR2 YYNGEE. CDR3 length: 15 residues. In DNA form, the CDR3 reads TGTGCCAGCAGCCCCAGAGGCGTCTCCTACAATGAGCAGTTCTTC. This translates into CASSPRGVSYNEQFF.

The chain is built from TRBV6-5 and TRBJ2-6; D is unresolved. Trimming removed 7 bases at V and 0 bases at J, with 22 bases between. Germline loops: CDR1 MNHEY, CDR2 SVGAGI. This CDR3 comprises 19 residues. CDR3 bases: TGTGCCAGCAAATCCCAACCTTCCGACCTACCCTCTGGGGCCAACGTCCTGACTTTC. Encoded protein: CASKSQPSDLPSGANVLTF.

The sample holds many counts of this clonotype. The rearrangement joins TRBV20-1 to TRBJ2-2; D remains unclear. CDR1 is DFQATT, CDR2 SNEGSKA, per germline (reference sequence). The CDR3 contains 15 residues. Trimming stripped 3 bases from V and 4 bases from J, with 15 bases between. CDR3 bases: TGCAGTGCTAGGGACCCTTTTCGGAGCACCGGGGAGCTGTTTTTT. This translates into CSARDPFRSTGELFF.

On this clonotype itself: An end of the junction does not agree with germline; a read error may underlie this. CDR3 in DNA: TGTGCCAGCAGCTTAGCCGGAGGGGGGCTCCGTATCTTC. This gives the protein CASSLAGGGLRIF. The chain recombines TRBV7-2 with TRBJ1-2; D perhaps matches TRBD1 (6 bases). CDR3 length: 13 residues. From germline, CDR1 is SGHTA and CDR2 FQGNSA.